The present T cell receptor beta chain was sequenced within a study of metastatic and nonmetastatic thyroid tumors. On the study more broadly: From malignant and benign thyroid patients, repertoires in blood and in tumor or nodule tissue were compared.

No treatment of any kind had been given to any patient before thyroid surgery. TCRdb re-analyzed the PCR reads through MiXCR. The data show tens of thousands of clones, with around 12% seen just once and roughly a quarter held by the top ten. Germline V lookup: CDR1 SGHNT, CDR2 YENEEA. This CDR3 is built from 12 residues. The germline V and J ends were trimmed by 2 bases and 5 bases, with 7 bases remaining between them. Source material: blood. The V and J genes are TRBV11-3 and TRBJ2-7; tentatively, D is TRBD1 or TRBD2 (5 bases each). The source of this sequence is a female donor with papillary thyroid cancer or a benign thyroid nodule (not recorded which). Some clones in this sample may be carry-over from other donors' samples. CDR3 sequence (DNA): TGTGCCAGCAGCTTAAGGGGAGACGAGCAGTACTTC. It specifies CASSLRGDEQYF.